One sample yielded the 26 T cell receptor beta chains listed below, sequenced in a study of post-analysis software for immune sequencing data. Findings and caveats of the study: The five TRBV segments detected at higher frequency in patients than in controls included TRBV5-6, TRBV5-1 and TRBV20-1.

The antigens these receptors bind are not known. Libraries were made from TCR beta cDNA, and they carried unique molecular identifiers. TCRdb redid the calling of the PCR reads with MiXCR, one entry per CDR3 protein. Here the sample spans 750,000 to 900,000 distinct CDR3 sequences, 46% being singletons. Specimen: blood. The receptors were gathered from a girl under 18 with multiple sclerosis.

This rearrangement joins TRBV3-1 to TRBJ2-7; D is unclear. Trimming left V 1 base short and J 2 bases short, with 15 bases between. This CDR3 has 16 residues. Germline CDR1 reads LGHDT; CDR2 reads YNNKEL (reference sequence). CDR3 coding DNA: TGTGCCAGCAGCCAAGCTATGGCCAGTTCCACCTACGAGCAGTACTTC. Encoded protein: CASSQAMASSTYEQYF.

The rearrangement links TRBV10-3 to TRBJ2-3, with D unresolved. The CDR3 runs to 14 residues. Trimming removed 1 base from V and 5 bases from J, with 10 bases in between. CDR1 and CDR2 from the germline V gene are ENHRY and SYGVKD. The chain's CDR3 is CAISELAGGDTQYF. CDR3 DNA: TGTGCCATCAGTGAGTTAGCAGGTGGAGATACGCAGTATTTT.

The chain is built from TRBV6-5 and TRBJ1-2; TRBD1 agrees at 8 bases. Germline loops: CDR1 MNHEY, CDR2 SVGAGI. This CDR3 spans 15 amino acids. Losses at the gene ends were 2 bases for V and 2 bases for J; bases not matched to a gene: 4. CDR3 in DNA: TGTGCCAGCAGTTACGGCCCAGGGGGCAACTATGGCTACACCTTC. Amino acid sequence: CASSYGPGGNYGYTF.

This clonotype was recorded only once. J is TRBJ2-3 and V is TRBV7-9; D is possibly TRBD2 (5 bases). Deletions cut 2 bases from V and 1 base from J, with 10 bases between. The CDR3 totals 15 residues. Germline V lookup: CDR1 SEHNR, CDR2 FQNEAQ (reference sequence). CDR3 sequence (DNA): TGTGCCAGCAGCTTATTTTCCGGGGGCACAGATACGCAGTATTTT. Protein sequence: CASSLFSGGTDTQYF. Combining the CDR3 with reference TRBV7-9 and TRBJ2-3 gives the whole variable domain DTGVSQNPRHKITKRGQNVTFRCDPISEHNRLYWYRQTLGQGPEFLTYFQNEAQLEKSRLLSDRFSAERPKGSFSTLEIQRTEQGDSAMYLCASSLFSGGTDTQYFGPGTRLTVL.

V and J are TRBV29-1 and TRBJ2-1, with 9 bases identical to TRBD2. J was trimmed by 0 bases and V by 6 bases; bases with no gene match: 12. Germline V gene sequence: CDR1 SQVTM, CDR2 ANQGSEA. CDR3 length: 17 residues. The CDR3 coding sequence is TGCAGCGTCGCCCTCGGACTAGCGATGAGCTCCTACAATGAGCAGTTCTTC. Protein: CSVALGLAMSSYNEQFF.

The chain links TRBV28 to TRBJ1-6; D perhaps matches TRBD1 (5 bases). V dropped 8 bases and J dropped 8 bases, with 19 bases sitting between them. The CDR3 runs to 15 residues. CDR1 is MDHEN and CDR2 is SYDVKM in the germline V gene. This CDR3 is CASRPIVGDDSPLHF. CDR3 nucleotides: TGTGCCAGCCGTCCCATCGTCGGGGACGATTCACCCCTCCACTTT.

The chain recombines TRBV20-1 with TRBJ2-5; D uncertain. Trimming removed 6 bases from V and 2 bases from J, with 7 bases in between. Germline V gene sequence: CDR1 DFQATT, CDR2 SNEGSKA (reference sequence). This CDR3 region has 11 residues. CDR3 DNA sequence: TGCAGTGCGCAGCTTCAAGAGACCCAGTACTTC. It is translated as CSAQLQETQYF.

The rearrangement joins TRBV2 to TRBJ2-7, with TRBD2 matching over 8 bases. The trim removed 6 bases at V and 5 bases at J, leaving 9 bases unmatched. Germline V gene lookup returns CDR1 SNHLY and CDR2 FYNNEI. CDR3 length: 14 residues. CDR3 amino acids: CASSAPGLGDEQYF. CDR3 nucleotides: TGTGCCAGCAGCGCTCCGGGACTAGGAGACGAGCAGTACTTC.

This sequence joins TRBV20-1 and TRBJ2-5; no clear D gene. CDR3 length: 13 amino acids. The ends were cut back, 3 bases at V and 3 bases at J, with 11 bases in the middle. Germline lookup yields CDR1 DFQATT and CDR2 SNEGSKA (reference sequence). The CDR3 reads CSAREWTEETQYF. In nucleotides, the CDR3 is TGCAGTGCTAGGGAATGGACCGAAGAGACCCAGTACTTC.

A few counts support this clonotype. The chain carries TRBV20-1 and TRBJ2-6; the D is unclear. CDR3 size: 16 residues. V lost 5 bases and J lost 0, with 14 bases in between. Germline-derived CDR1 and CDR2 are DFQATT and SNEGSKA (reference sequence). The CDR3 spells CSAYGVISSGANVLTF. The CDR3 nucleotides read TGCAGTGCTTATGGGGTTATTAGCTCTGGGGCCAACGTCCTGACTTTC.

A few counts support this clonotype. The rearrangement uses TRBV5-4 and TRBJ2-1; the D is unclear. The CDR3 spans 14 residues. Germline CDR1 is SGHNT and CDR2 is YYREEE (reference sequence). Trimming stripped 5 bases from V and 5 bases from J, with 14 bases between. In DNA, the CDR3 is TGTGCCAGCAGACTCGCGGCCGCAGACAATGAGCAGTTCTTC. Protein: CASRLAAADNEQFF.

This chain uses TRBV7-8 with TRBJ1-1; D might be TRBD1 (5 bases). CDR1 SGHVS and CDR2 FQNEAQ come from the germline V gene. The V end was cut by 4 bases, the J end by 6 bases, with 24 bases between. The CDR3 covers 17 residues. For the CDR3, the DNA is TGTGCCAGCAGCTATACGGGGACGGATAGGGTGAGGCCTGAAGCTTTCTTT. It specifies CASSYTGTDRVRPEAFF.

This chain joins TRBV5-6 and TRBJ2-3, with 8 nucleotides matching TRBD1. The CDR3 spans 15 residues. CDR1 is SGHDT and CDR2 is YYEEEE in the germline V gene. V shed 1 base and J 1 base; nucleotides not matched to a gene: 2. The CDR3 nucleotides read TGTGCCAGCAGCTTGCACAGGGGGGGCACAGATACGCAGTATTTT. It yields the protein CASSLHRGGTDTQYF.

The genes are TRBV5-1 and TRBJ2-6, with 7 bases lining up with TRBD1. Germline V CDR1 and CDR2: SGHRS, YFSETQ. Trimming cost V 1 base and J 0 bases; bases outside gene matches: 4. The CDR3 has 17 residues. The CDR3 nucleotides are TGCGCCAGCAGCTTGACGACAGGGCCCTCTGGGGCCAACGTCCTGACTTTC. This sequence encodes CASSLTTGPSGANVLTF.

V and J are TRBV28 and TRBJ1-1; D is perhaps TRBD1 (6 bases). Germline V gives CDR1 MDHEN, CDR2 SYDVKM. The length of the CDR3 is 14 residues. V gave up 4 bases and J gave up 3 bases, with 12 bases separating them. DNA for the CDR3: TGTGCCAGCAGTTCCGGGACATTCGACACTGAAGCTTTCTTT. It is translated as CASSSGTFDTEAFF.

CDR3 loop: CSARDPGVWTRWETQYF. The CDR3 bases are TGCAGTGCTAGAGACCCCGGCGTTTGGACTAGGTGGGAGACCCAGTACTTC. The chain employs TRBV20-1 and TRBJ2-5, with 7 bases aligning to TRBD2. The V gene's germline CDR1 is DFQATT and CDR2 SNEGSKA (reference sequence). Trimming at V came to 0 bases and at J to 5 bases, leaving 15 bases not matched to a gene. The CDR3 consists of 17 residues.

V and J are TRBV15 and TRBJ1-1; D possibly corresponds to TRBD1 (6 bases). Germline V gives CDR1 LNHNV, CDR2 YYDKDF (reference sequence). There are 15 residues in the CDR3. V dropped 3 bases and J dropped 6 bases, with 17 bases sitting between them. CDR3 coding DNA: TGTGCCACCAGCAGGGAGACGACAGGAGGTCCTGAAGCTTTCTTT. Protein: CATSRETTGGPEAFF.

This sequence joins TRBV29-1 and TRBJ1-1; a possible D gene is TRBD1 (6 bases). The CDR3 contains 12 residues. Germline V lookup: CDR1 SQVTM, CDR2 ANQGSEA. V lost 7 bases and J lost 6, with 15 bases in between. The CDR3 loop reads CSASTGTSEAFF. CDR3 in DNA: TGCAGCGCAAGTACCGGGACATCTGAAGCTTTCTTT.

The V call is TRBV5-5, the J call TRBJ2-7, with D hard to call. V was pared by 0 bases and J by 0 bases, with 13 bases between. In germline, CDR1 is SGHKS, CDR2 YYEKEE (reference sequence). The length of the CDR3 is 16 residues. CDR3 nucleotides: TGTGCCAGCAGCTTGGATTCCCCAAGGAGCTCCTACGAGCAGTACTTC. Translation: CASSLDSPRSSYEQYF.

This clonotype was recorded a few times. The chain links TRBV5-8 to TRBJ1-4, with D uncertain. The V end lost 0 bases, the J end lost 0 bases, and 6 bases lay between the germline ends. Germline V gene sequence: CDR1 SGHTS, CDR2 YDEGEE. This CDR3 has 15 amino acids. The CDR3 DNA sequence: TGTGCCAGCAGCTTGGGGAGTGCAACTAATGAAAAACTGTTTTTT. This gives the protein CASSLGSATNEKLFF. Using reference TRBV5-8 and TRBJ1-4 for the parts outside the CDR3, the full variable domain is EAGVTQSPTHLIKTRGQQATLRCSPISGHTSVYWYQQALGLGLQFLLWYDEGEERNRGNFPPRFSGRQFPNYSSELNVNALELEDSALYLCASSLGSATNEKLFFGSGTQLSVL.

The chain's CDR3 is CASSPLAGVGEQYF. In nucleotides, the CDR3 is TGTGCCAGCAGTCCGCTAGCGGGAGTGGGCGAGCAGTACTTC. The chain carries TRBV6-5 and TRBJ2-7; TRBD2 matches at 10 bases. After removal of 5 bases from V and 6 bases from J, the junction contained 7 bases not matched to a gene. The CDR3 length is 14 residues. Germline V lookup: CDR1 MNHEY, CDR2 SVGAGI.

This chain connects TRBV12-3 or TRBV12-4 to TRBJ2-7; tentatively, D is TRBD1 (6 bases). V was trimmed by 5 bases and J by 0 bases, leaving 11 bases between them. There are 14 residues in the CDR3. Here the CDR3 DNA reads TGTGCCAGCAGTCTTACAGGGTACTCCTACGAGCAGTACTTC. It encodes CASSLTGYSYEQYF.

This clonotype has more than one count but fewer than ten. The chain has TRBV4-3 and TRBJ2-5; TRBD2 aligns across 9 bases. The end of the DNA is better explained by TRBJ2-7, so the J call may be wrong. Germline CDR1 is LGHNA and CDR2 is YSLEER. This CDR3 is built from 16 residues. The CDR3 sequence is CASSQDRASGTGEQYF. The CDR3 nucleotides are TGCGCCAGCAGCCAAGATCGGGCTAGCGGGACGGGCGAGCAGTACTTC.

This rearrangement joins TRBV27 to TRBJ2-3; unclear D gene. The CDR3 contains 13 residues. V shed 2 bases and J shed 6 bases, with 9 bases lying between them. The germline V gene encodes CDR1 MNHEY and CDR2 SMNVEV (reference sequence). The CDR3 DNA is TGTGCCAGCAGTTTAAATAGCCTGGATACGCAGTATTTT. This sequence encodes CASSLNSLDTQYF.

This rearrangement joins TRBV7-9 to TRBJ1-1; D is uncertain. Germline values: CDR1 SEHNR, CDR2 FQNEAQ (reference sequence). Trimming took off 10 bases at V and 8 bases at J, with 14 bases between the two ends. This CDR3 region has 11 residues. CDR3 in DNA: TGTGCCACCCATAGCACAGCCGAAGCTTTCTTT. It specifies CATHSTAEAFF.

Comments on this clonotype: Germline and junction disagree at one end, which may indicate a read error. CDR3 in amino acids: CASSTGQSTNEKRFF. Written as DNA, the CDR3 is TGTGCCAGCAGCACTGGACAGTCAACTAATGAAAAACGGTTTTTT. This sequence joins TRBV7-9 and TRBJ1-4; possibly TRBD1 for D (6 bases). Germline CDR1 and CDR2: SEHNR and FQNEAQ (reference sequence). The length of the CDR3 is 15 residues.